Listed below are T cell receptor beta chains from one sample, sequenced in a study of blood T cells in healthy people across ages. TCRdb redid the calling of the 5' RACE reads with MiXCR, one entry per CDR3 protein. The sample holds over 1,200,000 distinct CDR3 sequences, around 55% seen once. Sequencing was performed on blood. The receptor set was obtained from a man younger than 35 in good health. Each CDR3 is given with its conserved first and last residue. Each record gives: V gene, clone size, D gene, J gene, CDR3 protein, CDR3 DNA. The D gene is left open where the match is weak. Size is omitted from some rows. Given values are once, few, many or a class for expanded clones.

V: TRBV5-1; size: -; D: TRBD2; J: TRBJ2-1; CDR3: CASSSPPKRLAGSYNEQFF; DNA: TGCGCCAGCAGCTCCCCCCCTAAAAGACTAGCGGGGTCCTACAATGAGCAGTTCTTC
V: TRBV12-3/TRBV12-4; size: -; D: TRBD1; J: TRBJ2-1; CDR3: CASRNDRGYSSGNEQFF; DNA: TGTGCCAGCAGAAATGACAGGGGGTATTCGAGTGGGAATGAGCAGTTCTTC
V: TRBV6-2/TRBV6-3; size: few; D: TRBD1; J: TRBJ2-7; CDR3: CASSYSTGRLSTEQYF; DNA: TGTGCCAGCAGTTACTCGACAGGGAGACTGAGTACCGAGCAGTACTTC
V: TRBV27; size: -; D: -; J: TRBJ2-1; CDR3: CASTSIRQLDEQFF; DNA: TGTGCCAGCACGTCTATAAGGCAGCTCGATGAGCAGTTCTTC
V: TRBV12-3/TRBV12-4; size: -; D: TRBD2; J: TRBJ2-1; CDR3: CASSFTSGDANQQFF; DNA: TGTGCCAGCAGTTTTACTAGCGGGGACGCCAATCAGCAGTTCTTC
V: TRBV6-2/TRBV6-3; size: -; D: -; J: TRBJ1-2; CDR3: CASNHEQDYGYTF; DNA: TGTGCCAGCAACCATGAGCAGGACTATGGCTACACCTTC
V: TRBV6-5; size: -; D: TRBD2; J: TRBJ2-3; CDR3: CASSYKAGGPGSTDTQYF; DNA: TGTGCCAGCAGTTACAAAGCGGGAGGACCCGGTTCTACAGATACGCAGTATTTT
V: TRBV12-3/TRBV12-4; size: -; D: -; J: TRBJ1-2; CDR3: CASSPTGHDYGYTF; DNA: TGTGCCAGCAGTCCTACGGGACATGACTATGGCTACACCTTC
V: TRBV20-1; size: -; D: -; J: TRBJ2-6; CDR3: CSAKTLRMSGANVLTF; DNA: TGCAGTGCAAAGACCCTACGGATGTCTGGGGCCAACGTCCTGACTTTC
V: TRBV27; size: few; D: TRBD2; J: TRBJ2-3; CDR3: CASMTGLGVADTQYF; DNA: TGTGCCAGCATGACGGGACTAGGGGTCGCAGATACGCAGTATTTT
V: TRBV29-1; size: -; D: -; J: TRBJ1-1; CDR3: CSVGRGGTEAFF; DNA: TGCAGCGTTGGGAGAGGGGGCACTGAAGCTTTCTTT
V: TRBV29-1; size: few; D: TRBD1; J: TRBJ1-1; CDR3: CSVGGQGRGTEAFF; DNA: TGCAGCGTTGGAGGACAGGGACGGGGCACTGAAGCTTTCTTT
V: TRBV12-3/TRBV12-4; size: -; D: -; J: TRBJ2-2; CDR3: CASSLRGRPLNTGELFF; DNA: TGTGCCAGCAGTTTACGGGGGCGCCCCCTTAACACCGGGGAGCTGTTTTTT
V: TRBV6-1; size: -; D: -; J: TRBJ1-4; CDR3: CASSPRQARTNEKLFF; DNA: TGTGCCAGCAGTCCGAGACAGGCCCGAACTAATGAAAAACTGTTTTTT
V: TRBV7-9; size: -; D: TRBD1; J: TRBJ1-4; CDR3: CASSPSPGTGVDNEKLFF; DNA: TGTGCCAGCAGCCCCAGTCCCGGGACAGGGGTTGATAATGAAAAACTGTTTTTT
V: TRBV2; size: few; D: TRBD1; J: TRBJ1-2; CDR3: CASSGRTGGFSNYGYTF; DNA: TGTGCCAGCAGCGGTAGGACAGGGGGCTTTTCTAACTATGGCTACACCTTC
V: TRBV28; size: once; D: -; J: TRBJ2-5; CDR3: CARCERTQYF; DNA: TGTGCCCGCTGCGAACGGACCCAGTACTTC
V: TRBV7-9; size: -; D: TRBD1; J: TRBJ1-4; CDR3: CASSLALPGQPNNEKLFF; DNA: TGTGCCAGCAGCTTAGCTTTACCGGGACAGCCCAATAATGAAAAACTGTTTTTT
V: TRBV4-1; size: -; D: TRBD2; J: TRBJ2-4; CDR3: CASSQDPAGGAKNIQYF; DNA: TGCGCCAGCAGCCAAGATCCAGCGGGGGGAGCCAAAAACATTCAGTACTTC
V: TRBV10-3; size: -; D: -; J: TRBJ1-2; CDR3: CAITGGDRRYNYGYTF; DNA: TGTGCCATCACTGGGGGCGACAGACGCTATAACTATGGCTACACCTTC
V: TRBV9; size: few; D: -; J: TRBJ2-1; CDR3: CASSVGWGGDSYNEQFF; DNA: TGTGCCAGCAGCGTGGGGTGGGGCGGGGATTCCTACAATGAGCAGTTCTTC
V: TRBV6-2/TRBV6-3; size: -; D: -; J: TRBJ2-7; CDR3: CASSYLGGLRYF; DNA: TGTGCCAGCAGTTACCTAGGGGGGCTGAGGTACTTC
V: TRBV25-1; size: -; D: -; J: TRBJ1-5; CDR3: CVSSESGSNQPQHF; DNA: TGTGTCAGCAGTGAATCAGGAAGCAATCAGCCCCAGCATTTT
V: TRBV20-1; size: -; D: -; J: TRBJ1-5; CDR3: CSVTRPYSNQPQHF; DNA: TGCAGTGTTACGCGGCCCTATAGCAATCAGCCCCAGCATTTT
V: TRBV29-1; size: -; D: TRBD1; J: TRBJ2-7; CDR3: CSVARTGAYEQYF; DNA: TGCAGCGTTGCCCGGACAGGAGCCTACGAGCAGTACTTC
V: TRBV11-2; size: -; D: -; J: TRBJ2-7; CDR3: CASRGRDSGRLEQYF; DNA: TGTGCCAGCAGAGGCCGGGACTCGGGGAGACTCGAGCAGTACTTC
V: TRBV14; size: -; D: -; J: TRBJ2-1; CDR3: CASSQAYGSPYNEQFF; DNA: TGTGCCAGCAGCCAAGCCTACGGGAGCCCCTACAATGAGCAGTTCTTC
V: TRBV6-2/TRBV6-3; size: -; D: -; J: TRBJ1-5; CDR3: CASRWENLEQPQHF; DNA: TGTGCCAGCAGATGGGAGAACCTTGAGCAGCCCCAGCATTTT
V: TRBV7-7; size: -; D: -; J: TRBJ2-2; CDR3: CASSLDVTGELFF; DNA: TGTGCCAGCAGCTTAGACGTCACCGGGGAGCTGTTTTTT
V: TRBV12-3/TRBV12-4; size: -; D: -; J: TRBJ1-5; CDR3: CAGSLAGGGNQPQHF; DNA: TGTGCCGGCAGTTTAGCGGGGGGGGGCAATCAGCCCCAGCATTTT
V: TRBV6-6; size: -; D: -; J: TRBJ2-4; CDR3: CASNLLVGENIQYF; DNA: TGTGCCAGCAACCTGTTGGTGGGAGAAAACATTCAGTACTTC
V: TRBV7-2; size: -; D: -; J: TRBJ1-2; CDR3: CASSSGDGRGGYGYTF; DNA: TGTGCCAGCAGCTCAGGGGATGGGCGGGGCGGCTATGGCTACACCTTC
V: TRBV7-9; size: few; D: TRBD1; J: TRBJ2-7; CDR3: CASWDRGLGEQYF; DNA: TGTGCCAGCTGGGACAGGGGATTAGGCGAGCAGTACTTC
V: TRBV29-1; size: -; D: -; J: TRBJ1-1; CDR3: CSAGGGSFGNTEAFF; DNA: TGCAGCGCTGGGGGGGGATCCTTCGGGAACACTGAAGCTTTCTTT
V: TRBV3-1; size: -; D: -; J: TRBJ1-5; CDR3: CASSQTGTPQHF; DNA: TGTGCCAGCAGCCAAACCGGGACACCCCAGCATTTT